This passage covers 20 T cell receptor beta chains from one sample sequenced in a study of identical twins. TCRdb independently ran MiXCR on the 5' RACE reads; one entry per CDR3 protein. The sample yields hundreds of thousands of distinct CDR3 sequences, 18% seen once. Separately, the same data were catalogued under a study of T cells expressing NK-cell markers.

The sequenced material came from PBMCs. These receptors came from a woman younger than 30 in good health.

This clonotype was detected only a few times. This chain connects TRBV5-1 to TRBJ2-1, with no clear D. Trimming left V 3 bases short and J 6 bases short, with 10 bases between. Germline CDR1 reads SGHRS; CDR2 reads YFSETQ. The CDR3 covers 13 residues. The CDR3 loop is CASSWERTNEQFF. The CDR3 DNA reads TGCGCCAGCAGCTGGGAAAGGACCAATGAGCAGTTCTTC.

This clonotype was seen a few times. The chain's CDR3 is CSANRGSPTEAFF. CDR3 DNA sequence: TGCAGTGCTAACAGGGGGAGTCCGACTGAAGCTTTCTTT. This chain links TRBV20-1 with TRBJ1-1; 8 nucleotides line up with TRBD1. V shed 4 bases, J shed 5 bases, and the junction held 6 bases outside the gene matches. The CDR3 loop spans 13 amino acids. Germline CDR1 DFQATT, CDR2 SNEGSKA (reference sequence).

The rearrangement uses TRBV6-5 and TRBJ2-1; D gene uncertain. The germline CDR1 and CDR2 sequences are MNHEY and SVGAGI. The length of the CDR3 is 13 residues. V was pared by 2 bases and J by 4 bases, with 6 bases between. The CDR3 nucleotides are TGTGCCAGCAGTTACGACACTTACAATGAGCAGTTCTTC. This encodes CASSYDTYNEQFF.

V usage is TRBV5-1 and J usage is TRBJ2-1; no clear D. The germline V gene encodes CDR1 SGHRS and CDR2 YFSETQ. The germline V and J ends were trimmed by 4 bases and 5 bases, with 13 bases remaining between them. The CDR3 extends over 14 amino acids. The DNA of the CDR3 is TGCGCCAGCAGCCAGCAATCGCTGGACAATGAGCAGTTCTTC. Protein sequence: CASSQQSLDNEQFF. Variable domain in full (rest from reference TRBV5-1 and TRBJ2-1): KAGVTQTPRYLIKTRGQQVTLSCSPISGHRSVSWYQQTPGQGLQFLFEYFSETQRNKGNFPGRFSGRQFSNSRSEMNVSTLELGDSALYLCASSQQSLDNEQFFGPGTRLTVL.

This clonotype came up a few times. This chain uses TRBV5-1 with TRBJ2-3, with 13 bases fitting TRBD2. J gave up 6 bases and V 0 bases, and 4 bases lay outside the gene matches. This CDR3 comprises 16 residues. Looked up from germline, CDR1 is SGHRS and CDR2 is YFSETQ. As DNA, the CDR3 is TGCGCCAGCAGCTTGGGGACTAGCGGGAGAGGGGATACGCAGTATTTT. It yields the protein CASSLGTSGRGDTQYF.

This clonotype was counted ten times or more. This sequence joins TRBV7-9 and TRBJ2-5; D unresolved. The CDR3 spans 14 residues. Germline CDR1 reads SEHNR; CDR2 reads FQNEAQ (reference sequence). The V end lost 2 bases, the J end lost 5 bases, and 12 bases lay between the germline ends. The DNA for the CDR3 is TGTGCCAGCAGCTTACTCGGCACGCGGGAGACCCAGTACTTC. Protein product: CASSLLGTRETQYF.

The J gene is TRBJ1-1, the V gene TRBV20-1; the D is unclear. The CDR3 contains 16 residues. V dropped 0 bases and J dropped 1 base, with 15 bases sitting between them. The germline gives CDR1 DFQATT, CDR2 SNEGSKA (reference sequence). The CDR3 DNA is TGCAGTGCTAGAGATCCTCCCCGACGGAAGAACACTGAAGCTTTCTTT. Residues: CSARDPPRRKNTEAFF.

The rearrangement links TRBV12-3 or TRBV12-4 to TRBJ2-1; possibly TRBD2 for D (6 bases). This CDR3 is built from 13 residues. V was cut by 6 bases and J by 5 bases, with 11 bases left in between. Here the CDR3 reads CASSPTRNNEQFF. As DNA, the CDR3 is TGTGCCAGCAGCCCGACTAGAAACAATGAGCAGTTCTTC.

V gene TRBV9 combines with J gene TRBJ2-7; D might be TRBD1 (6 bases). Per germline, CDR1 SGDLS and CDR2 YYNGEE. The CDR3 runs 14 residues. With 0 bases removed from V and 2 bases from J, the gap between germline ends came to 9 bases. The CDR3 reads CASSVGGPTYEQYF. In DNA, the CDR3 is TGTGCCAGCAGCGTAGGGGGGCCGACCTACGAGCAGTACTTC.

The chain couples TRBV12-3 or TRBV12-4 to TRBJ2-5, with 13 bases matching TRBD2. CDR3 length: 16 residues. J was trimmed by 5 bases and V by 4 bases; bases with no gene match: 7. This chain's CDR3 is CASSSTSGRIRETQYF. CDR3 DNA sequence: TGTGCCAGCAGTTCGACTAGCGGGAGGATCCGGGAGACCCAGTACTTC.

This clonotype was seen more than once but under ten times. This chain's CDR3 is CASSLTTDSPLHF. The CDR3 coding sequence is TGTGCCAGCAGCTTGACGACGGACTCACCCCTCCACTTT. The chain carries TRBV7-9 and TRBJ1-6; D ambiguous. Trimming stripped 3 bases from V and 10 bases from J, with 10 bases between. The CDR3 spans 13 residues. Germline values: CDR1 SEHNR, CDR2 FQNEAQ (reference sequence).

This clonotype was found a few times. The rearrangement links TRBV29-1 to TRBJ2-5; TRBD1 matches 7 bases. Per germline, CDR1 SQVTM and CDR2 ANQGSEA. With V trimmed by 6 bases and J by 4 bases, 8 bases remained unmatched. The CDR3 contains 13 residues. The CDR3 loop reads CSVYRGGGETQYF. The CDR3 DNA sequence: TGCAGCGTATACAGGGGTGGCGGAGAGACCCAGTACTTC.

The rearrangement joins TRBV5-6 to TRBJ2-5; tentative D call: TRBD2 (6 bases). Germline values: CDR1 SGHDT, CDR2 YYEEEE. The V and J ends lost 4 bases and 7 bases respectively, with 20 bases between them. The CDR3 is made up of 15 amino acids. Here the CDR3 DNA reads TGTGCCAGCAGCCCACTAGATCCGGGGGAAAGGACCCAGTACTTC. Translating gives CASSPLDPGERTQYF. The complete variable domain, with remaining parts taken from reference TRBV5-6 and TRBJ2-5, reads DAGVTQSPTHLIKTRGQQVTLRCSPKSGHDTVSWYQQALGQGPQFIFQYYEEEERQRGNFPDRFSGHQFPNYSSELNVNALLLGDSALYLCASSPLDPGERTQYFGPGTRLLVL.

The genes are TRBV12-3 or TRBV12-4 and TRBJ2-1; 8 bases align to TRBD1. This CDR3 contains 16 residues. V gave up 6 bases and J gave up 3 bases; unmatched junction bases: 10. For the CDR3, the DNA is TGTGCCAGCAGATCCCCGGGACAGGATATCTACAATGAGCAGTTCTTC. This sequence encodes CASRSPGQDIYNEQFF.

V is TRBV6-1 and J is TRBJ2-2; D is perhaps TRBD1 (5 bases). Per germline, CDR1 MNHNS and CDR2 SASEGT. Trimming cost V 2 bases and J 5 bases, with 9 bases left between them. CDR3 length: 14 amino acids. The CDR3: CASSEISGTGELFF. For the CDR3, the DNA is TGTGCCAGCAGTGAAATTTCAGGGACCGGGGAGCTGTTTTTT.

The chain has TRBV7-2 and TRBJ2-7, with TRBD2 as a possible D gene (6 bases). Germline loops: CDR1 SGHTA, CDR2 FQGNSA. V was trimmed by 5 bases and J by 4 bases, leaving 12 bases between them. The CDR3 has 13 residues. The CDR3 loop is CASSQRDLYEQYF. The CDR3 DNA follows: TGTGCCAGCAGCCAACGGGACTTATACGAGCAGTACTTC.

This sequence joins TRBV12-3 or TRBV12-4 and TRBJ1-4, with D possibly matching TRBD1 (5 bases). V shed 6 bases and J shed 0 bases, with 11 bases lying between them. This CDR3 comprises 15 residues. The CDR3, as DNA: TGTGCCAGCAGGCGGGACGGTTCAACTAATGAAAAACTGTTTTTT. Amino acid sequence: CASRRDGSTNEKLFF.

This clonotype was observed a few times. The CDR3 DNA reads TGCAGTGCTAGATGGCAACAAGAGACCCAGTACTTC. As protein: CSARWQQETQYF. This chain connects TRBV20-1 to TRBJ2-5; D gene unclear. There are 12 residues in the CDR3. V lost 2 bases, J lost 2 bases, and 6 bases lay in between. Germline lookup yields CDR1 DFQATT and CDR2 SNEGSKA (reference sequence).

This clonotype was recorded many times. The rearrangement joins TRBV12-3 or TRBV12-4 to TRBJ2-3; D call uncertain. The CDR3 spans 14 residues. V was shortened by 4 bases and J by 6 bases, with 14 bases between the two germline ends. CDR3 DNA sequence: TGTGCCAGCAGTTCCAGTCTTCGGCCGGATACGCAGTATTTT. It translates to CASSSSLRPDTQYF.

This rearrangement joins TRBV7-2 to TRBJ2-5; 7 bases map to TRBD1. The CDR3 sequence is 15 residues long. V was pared by 5 bases and J by 1 base, with 7 bases of the junction left unmatched. Looked up from germline, CDR1 is SGHTA and CDR2 is FQGNSA. CDR3 nucleotides: TGTGCCAGCAGCGGGACGACAGGGCTCCAAGAGACCCAGTACTTC. Protein product: CASSGTTGLQETQYF.